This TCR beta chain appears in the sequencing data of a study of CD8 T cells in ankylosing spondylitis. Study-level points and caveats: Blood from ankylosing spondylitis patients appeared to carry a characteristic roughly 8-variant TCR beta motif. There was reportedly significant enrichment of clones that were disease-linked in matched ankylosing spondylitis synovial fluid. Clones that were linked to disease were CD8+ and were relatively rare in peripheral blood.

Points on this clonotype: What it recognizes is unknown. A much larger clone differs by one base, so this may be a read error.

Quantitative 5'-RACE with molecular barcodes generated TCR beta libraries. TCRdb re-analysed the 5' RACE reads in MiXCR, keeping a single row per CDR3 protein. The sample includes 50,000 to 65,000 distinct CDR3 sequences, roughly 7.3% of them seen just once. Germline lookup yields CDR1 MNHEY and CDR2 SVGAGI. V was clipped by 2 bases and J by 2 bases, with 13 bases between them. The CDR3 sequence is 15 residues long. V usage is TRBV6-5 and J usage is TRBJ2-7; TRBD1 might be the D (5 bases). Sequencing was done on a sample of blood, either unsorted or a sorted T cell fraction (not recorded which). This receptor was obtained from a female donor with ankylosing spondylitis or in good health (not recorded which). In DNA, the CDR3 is TGTGCCAGCAGTTACGGGCGACAGTTTACCTACGAGCAGTACTTC. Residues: CASSYGRQFTYEQYF.